A selection of T cell receptor beta chains follows, all from one sample in a study of blood T cell repertoires in COVID-19. This table comes from immunoSEQ multiplex PCR, and its TCRdb copy is limited to in-frame clones, with some not included. This sample has roughly 80,000 clones, with approximately 88% found just once. The sequenced material came from peripheral blood. The receptor set was obtained from a man aged 50 to 59 with active COVID-19. Both conserved end residues are part of each CDR3. The D gene is left open where the match is weak. Rows may omit the clone size; those that give it use once, few, many or a size class.

V	size	D	J	DNA	CDR3
TRBV27	NA	NA	TRBJ1-4	TGTGCCAGCAGTTTAACCTCAGGGGACGTGAGCAACGAAAAACTGTTTTTT	CASSLTSGDVSNEKLFF
TRBV6-1	NA	NA	TRBJ1-1	TGTGCCAGCAGTGAAGCCGGAGTCTCACAAGCTTTCTTT	CASSEAGVSQAFF
TRBV30	NA	NA	TRBJ1-6	TGTGCCTGGAAACAGTCCCTAAATTCACCCCTCCACTTT	CAWKQSLNSPLHF
TRBV7-9	once	TRBD1	TRBJ2-5	TGTGCCAGCAGCTTGGACAGGGGTCGTGAGACCCAGTACTTC	CASSLDRGRETQYF
TRBV4-3	NA	NA	TRBJ2-2	TGCGCCAGCAGCCATCCACAAAAACCGTCGAGAGGGTCCACCGGGGAGCTGTTTTTT	CASSHPQKPSRGSTGELFF
TRBV7-9	NA	NA	TRBJ1-3	TGTGCCAGCAGCGCAGTCGCAGGAAACACCATATATTTT	CASSAVAGNTIYF
TRBV30	once	NA	TRBJ1-2	TGTGCCCCCGTAGCGGGAGGCCCTGGGTATGGCTACACCTTC	CAPVAGGPGYGYTF
TRBV19	NA	TRBD2	TRBJ2-4	TGTGCCAGTAGTATGAGCCTAGCGGACATTCAGTACTTC	CASSMSLADIQYF
TRBV7-9	many	TRBD1	TRBJ1-6	TGTGCCAGCAGCGTCGGGACAGGGTTCTATAATTCACCCCTCCACTTT	CASSVGTGFYNSPLHF
TRBV7-9	NA	TRBD1	TRBJ2-3	TGTGCCAGCAGCCCGGACAGGGCTCGCACAGATACGCAGTATTTT	CASSPDRARTDTQYF
TRBV28	NA	TRBD1	TRBJ2-3	TGTGCCAGCAGTTCTCGGGAGGCGGACAGGGGACACGCAGATACGCAGTATTTT	CASSSREADRGHADTQYF
TRBV5-4	NA	TRBD2	TRBJ2-3	TGTGCCAGCAGCCCGACTAGCGGGAGGGTTGCAGATACGCAGTATTTT	CASSPTSGRVADTQYF
TRBV24-1	NA	TRBD1	TRBJ1-2	TGTGCCACCAGTGAGACAGGGGATGGCTACACCTTC	CATSETGDGYTF
TRBV18	few	TRBD1	TRBJ2-7	TGTGCCAGCTCACAGGGGGCTAGGTCCTACGAGCAGTACTTC	CASSQGARSYEQYF
TRBV28	NA	TRBD1	TRBJ1-2	TGTGCCAGCAGCTCCGGGACAGACTATGGCTACACCTTC	CASSSGTDYGYTF
TRBV7-9	NA	NA	TRBJ1-1	TGTGCCAGCAGCTCCTACCGAAACACTGAAGCTTTCTTT	CASSSYRNTEAFF
TRBV6-5	NA	NA	TRBJ1-2	TGTGCCAGCAACCTACGTACAGCGGGGTCTGGCTACACCTTC	CASNLRTAGSGYTF
TRBV10-3	NA	TRBD2	TRBJ2-2	TGTGCCATCAGCACCCAATGGGAACAAGCGGGAAAGCGCACCGGGGAGCTGTTTTTT	CAISTQWEQAGKRTGELFF
TRBV19	NA	TRBD2	TRBJ2-5	TGTGCCAGTAAGGGAGGGTTTTACCAAGAGACCCAGTACTTC	CASKGGFYQETQYF
TRBV5-6	NA	TRBD1	TRBJ2-7	TGTGCCAGCAGCCAAGGACAGGGTGGGTACGAGCAGTACTTC	CASSQGQGGYEQYF
TRBV10-3	NA	NA	TRBJ2-1	TGTGCCACCTACGGCGGGACCTCCTACAATGAGCAGTTCTTC	CATYGGTSYNEQFF
TRBV30	NA	NA	TRBJ2-3	TGTGCCTGGAGTCGGGGGACGGATACGCAGTATTTT	CAWSRGTDTQYF
TRBV6-5	few	TRBD1	TRBJ1-2	TGTGCCAGCAGTTACACTGGACAGGGGACTGGCTACACCTTC	CASSYTGQGTGYTF
TRBV28	NA	NA	TRBJ2-7	TGTGCCAGCAGCCTGGCGGGTGGTGAGCAGTACTTC	CASSLAGGEQYF
TRBV2	NA	NA	TRBJ2-5	TGTGCCAGCAGTGACCACCGGGACAAAGAGACCCAGTACTTC	CASSDHRDKETQYF
TRBV7-9	few	NA	TRBJ1-3	TGTGCCAGCAGCGGTAACAGGGCGGCTGGAAACACCATATATTTT	CASSGNRAAGNTIYF
TRBV6-2/TRBV6-3	NA	TRBD2	TRBJ2-1	TGTGCCAGCAGTTACGGGACTAGCGGCAATGAGCAGTTCTTC	CASSYGTSGNEQFF